Listed below are T cell receptor beta chains from one sample, sequenced in a study of technical replicates of blood from a handful of donors. TCRdb's copy holds only in-frame clones and misses some; the assay was immunoSEQ multiplex PCR. Here the sample spans around 63,000 clones, roughly 98% being singletons. The sequenced material came from T cells isolated from PBMCs. The receptors were gathered from a human donor in good health. The CDR3 runs from the conserved cysteine through the conserved F or W.

- | TRBV29-1 | CSVSTGDRREQYF
TRBJ2-1 | TRBV7-8 | CASSLAGSGEPEQFF
TRBJ1-5 | TRBV29-1 | CSAQQGAGQPQHF
TRBJ1-5 | TRBV30 | CAWSVRGAGGQPQHF
TRBJ2-7 | TRBV2 | CASSERTGRNEQYF
TRBJ1-2 | TRBV4-1 | CASSHARTGEYGYTF
TRBJ2-7 | TRBV30 | CAIATDSSYEQYF
TRBJ1-1 | TRBV29-1 | CSVVMRQGMNTEAFF
TRBJ1-5 | TRBV7-2 | CACTGGMDQPQHF
TRBJ2-7 | TRBV29-1 | CSVVPFRDNSYEQYF
TRBJ1-1 | TRBV4-1 | CASSQDGTGPMNTEAFF
TRBJ2-1 | TRBV25-1 | CASSELWGSGRLDEQFF
TRBJ1-1 | TRBV19 | CASRSLFRGRTEAFF
TRBJ1-2 | TRBV10-3 | CAISEGGTYRLSYGYTF
TRBJ2-2 | TRBV9 | CASSVEDRVAGELFF
TRBJ1-1 | TRBV7-6 | CASSPRDRGLAEAFF
TRBJ2-2 | TRBV29-1 | CSVVRDSASGELFF
TRBJ2-7 | TRBV5-1 | CASSLPELAGGFSYEQYF
TRBJ2-7 | TRBV11-2 | CASSQGNRGDYEQYF
TRBJ2-7 | TRBV28 | CASSPNGGAGGREQYF
TRBJ1-1 | TRBV21-1 | CASSIGQPTDTEAFF
TRBJ2-7 | TRBV5-1 | CASSLRATYYEQYF
TRBJ1-1 | TRBV19 | CASSIAGTGNTEAFF
TRBJ2-3 | TRBV21-1 | CANLRGQVGSTDTQYF
TRBJ2-1 | TRBV28 | CASSPNPLAGGPGEQFF
TRBJ2-2 | TRBV28 | CASSLMGGDTGELFF
TRBJ2-7 | TRBV6-5 | CASSQDRDYEQYF
TRBJ2-2 | TRBV2 | CASSDGRNTGELFF
TRBJ2-5 | TRBV28 | CASSLVAGGSEGTQYF
TRBJ2-7 | TRBV6-5 | CASSYLVGAIYEQYF
TRBJ1-3 | TRBV2 | CASSEAGWSGNTIYF